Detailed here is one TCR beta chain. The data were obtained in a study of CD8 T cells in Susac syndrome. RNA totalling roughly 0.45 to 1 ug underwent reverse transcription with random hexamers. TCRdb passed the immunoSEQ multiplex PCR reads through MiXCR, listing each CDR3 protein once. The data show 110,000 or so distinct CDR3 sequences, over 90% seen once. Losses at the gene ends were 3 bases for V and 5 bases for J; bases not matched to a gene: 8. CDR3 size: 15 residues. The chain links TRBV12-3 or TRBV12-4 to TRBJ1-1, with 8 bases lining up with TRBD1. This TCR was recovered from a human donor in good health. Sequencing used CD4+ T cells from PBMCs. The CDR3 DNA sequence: TGTGCCAGCAGTTTCTCCCAGGGGGCAGGAACTGAAGCTTTCTTT. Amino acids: CASSFSQGAGTEAFF.